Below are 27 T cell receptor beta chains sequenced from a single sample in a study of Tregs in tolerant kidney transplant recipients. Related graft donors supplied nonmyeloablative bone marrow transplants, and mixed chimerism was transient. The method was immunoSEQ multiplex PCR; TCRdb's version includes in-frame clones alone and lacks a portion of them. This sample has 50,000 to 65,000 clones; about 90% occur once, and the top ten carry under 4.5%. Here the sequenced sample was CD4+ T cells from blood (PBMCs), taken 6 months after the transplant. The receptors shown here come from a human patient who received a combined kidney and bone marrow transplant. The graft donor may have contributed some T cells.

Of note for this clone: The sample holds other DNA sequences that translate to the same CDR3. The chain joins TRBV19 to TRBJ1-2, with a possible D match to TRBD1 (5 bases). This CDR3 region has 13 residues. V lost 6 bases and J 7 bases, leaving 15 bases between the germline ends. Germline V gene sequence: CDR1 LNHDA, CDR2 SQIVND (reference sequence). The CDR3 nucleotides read TGTGCCAGTAGCCGCCTGGGGGGGTCTGGCTACACCTTC. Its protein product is CASSRLGGSGYTF.

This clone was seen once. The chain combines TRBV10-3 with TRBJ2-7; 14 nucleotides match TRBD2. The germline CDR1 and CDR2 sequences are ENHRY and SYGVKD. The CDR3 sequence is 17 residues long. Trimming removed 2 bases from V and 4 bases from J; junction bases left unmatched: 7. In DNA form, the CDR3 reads TGTGCCATCAGTGAGACTGGACTAGCGGGAGGATTATACGAGCAGTACTTC. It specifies CAISETGLAGGLYEQYF.

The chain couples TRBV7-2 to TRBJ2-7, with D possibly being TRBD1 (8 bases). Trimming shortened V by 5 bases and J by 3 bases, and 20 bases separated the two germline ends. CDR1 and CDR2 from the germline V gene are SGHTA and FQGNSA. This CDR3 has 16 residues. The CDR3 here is CASSKQGGGPFYEQYF. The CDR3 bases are TGTGCCAGCAGCAAACAGGGGGGGGGCCCCTTCTACGAGCAGTACTTC.

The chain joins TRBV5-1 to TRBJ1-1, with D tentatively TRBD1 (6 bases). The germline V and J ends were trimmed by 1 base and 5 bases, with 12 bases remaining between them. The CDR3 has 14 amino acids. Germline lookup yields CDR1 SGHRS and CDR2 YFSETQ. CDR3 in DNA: TGCGCCAGCAGCTTGCCACAGGGTCGGACTGAAGCTTTCTTT. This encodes CASSLPQGRTEAFF.

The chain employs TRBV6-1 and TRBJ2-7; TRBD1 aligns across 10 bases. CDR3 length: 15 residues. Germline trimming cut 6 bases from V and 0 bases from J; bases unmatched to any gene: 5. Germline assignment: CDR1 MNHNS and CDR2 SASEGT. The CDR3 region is CASSWDRGNSYEQYF. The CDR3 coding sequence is TGTGCCAGCAGCTGGGACAGGGGTAACTCCTACGAGCAGTACTTC.

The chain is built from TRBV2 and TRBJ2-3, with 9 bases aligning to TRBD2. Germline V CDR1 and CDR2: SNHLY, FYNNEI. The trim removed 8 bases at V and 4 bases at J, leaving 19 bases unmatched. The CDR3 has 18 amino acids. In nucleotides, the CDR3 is TGTGCCAGCTTACTATGGTCGGCGGGAGGGTTAGAAGCAGATACGCAGTATTTT. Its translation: CASLLWSAGGLEADTQYF.

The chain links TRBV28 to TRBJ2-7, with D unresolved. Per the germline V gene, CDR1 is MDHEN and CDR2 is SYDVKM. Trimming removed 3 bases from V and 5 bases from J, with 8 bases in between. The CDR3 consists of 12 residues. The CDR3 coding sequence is TGTGCCAGCAGTTTCGTGCAGGACGAGCAGTACTTC. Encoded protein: CASSFVQDEQYF.

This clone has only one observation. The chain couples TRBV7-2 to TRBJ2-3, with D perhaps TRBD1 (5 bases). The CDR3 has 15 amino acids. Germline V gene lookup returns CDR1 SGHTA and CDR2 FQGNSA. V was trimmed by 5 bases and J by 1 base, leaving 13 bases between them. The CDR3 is CASSQQVSGTDTQYF. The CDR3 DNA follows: TGTGCCAGCAGCCAACAGGTGTCGGGCACAGATACGCAGTATTTT.

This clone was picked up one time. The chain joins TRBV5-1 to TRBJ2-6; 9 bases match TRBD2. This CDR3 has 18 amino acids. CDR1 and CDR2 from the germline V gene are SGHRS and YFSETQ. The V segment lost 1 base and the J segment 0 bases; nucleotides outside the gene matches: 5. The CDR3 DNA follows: TGCGCCAGCAGCTTGAGGGCGGGGGGGATCTCTGGGGCCAACGTCCTGACTTTC. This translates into CASSLRAGGISGANVLTF.

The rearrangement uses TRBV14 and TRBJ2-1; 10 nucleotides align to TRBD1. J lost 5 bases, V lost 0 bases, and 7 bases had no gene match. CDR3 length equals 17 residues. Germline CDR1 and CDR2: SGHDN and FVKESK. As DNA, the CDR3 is TGTGCCAGCAGCCAAGATGATGGGACAGGGGTTAACAATGAGCAGTTCTTC. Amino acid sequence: CASSQDDGTGVNNEQFF.

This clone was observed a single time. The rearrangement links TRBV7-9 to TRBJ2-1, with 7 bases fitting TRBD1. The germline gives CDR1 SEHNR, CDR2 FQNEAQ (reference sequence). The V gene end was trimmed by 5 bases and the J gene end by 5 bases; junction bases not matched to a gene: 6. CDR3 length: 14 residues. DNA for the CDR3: TGTGCCAGCAGCCAGACAGGGTGGGACAATGAGCAGTTCTTC. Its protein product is CASSQTGWDNEQFF.

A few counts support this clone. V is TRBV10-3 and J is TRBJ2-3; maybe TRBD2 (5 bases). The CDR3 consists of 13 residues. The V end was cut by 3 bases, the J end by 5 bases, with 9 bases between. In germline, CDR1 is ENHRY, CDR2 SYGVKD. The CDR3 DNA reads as TGTGCCATCAGTGATGCGGGTGAAGATACGCAGTATTTT. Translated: CAISDAGEDTQYF.

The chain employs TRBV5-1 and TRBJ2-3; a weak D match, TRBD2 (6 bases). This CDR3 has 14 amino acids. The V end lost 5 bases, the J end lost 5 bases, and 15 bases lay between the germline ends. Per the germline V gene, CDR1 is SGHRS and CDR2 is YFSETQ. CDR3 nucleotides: TGCGCCAGCAGGGGGACTGGTGGGGGAGATACGCAGTATTTT. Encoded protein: CASRGTGGGDTQYF. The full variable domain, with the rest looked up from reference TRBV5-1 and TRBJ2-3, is KAGVTQTPRYLIKTRGQQVTLSCSPISGHRSVSWYQQTPGQGLQFLFEYFSETQRNKGNFPGRFSGRQFSNSRSEMNVSTLELGDSALYLCASRGTGGGDTQYFGPGTRLTVL.

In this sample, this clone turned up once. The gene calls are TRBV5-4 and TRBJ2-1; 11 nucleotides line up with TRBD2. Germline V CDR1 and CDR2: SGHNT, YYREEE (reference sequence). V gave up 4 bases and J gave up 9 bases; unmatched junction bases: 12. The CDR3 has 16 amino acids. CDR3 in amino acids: CASSPEGLAGGVEQFF. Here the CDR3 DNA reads TGTGCCAGCAGCCCGGAGGGCTTAGCGGGGGGGGTTGAGCAGTTCTTC.

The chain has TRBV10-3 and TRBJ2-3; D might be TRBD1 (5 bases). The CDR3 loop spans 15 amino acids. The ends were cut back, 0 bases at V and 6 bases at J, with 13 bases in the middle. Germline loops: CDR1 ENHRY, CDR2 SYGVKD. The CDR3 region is CAISESGPLGDTQYF. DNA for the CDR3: TGTGCCATCAGTGAGTCGGGGCCCCTGGGGGATACGCAGTATTTT.

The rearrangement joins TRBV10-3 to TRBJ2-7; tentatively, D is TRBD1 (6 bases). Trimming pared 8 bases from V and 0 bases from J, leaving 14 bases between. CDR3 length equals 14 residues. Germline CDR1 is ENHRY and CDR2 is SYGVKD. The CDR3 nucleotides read TGTGCCATCTGCAGGGACAAAAGCTCCTACGAGCAGTACTTC. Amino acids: CAICRDKSSYEQYF.

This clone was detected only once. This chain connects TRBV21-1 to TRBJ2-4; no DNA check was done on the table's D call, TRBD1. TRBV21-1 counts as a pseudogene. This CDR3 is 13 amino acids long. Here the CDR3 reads CDRGAMAKNIQYF. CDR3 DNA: TGTGATAGGGGCGCCATGGCCAAAAACATTCAGTACTTC.

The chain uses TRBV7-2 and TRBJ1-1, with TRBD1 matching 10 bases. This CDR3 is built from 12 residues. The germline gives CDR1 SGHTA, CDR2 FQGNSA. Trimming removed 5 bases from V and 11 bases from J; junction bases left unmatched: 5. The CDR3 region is CASSRDRGDAFF. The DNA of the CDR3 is TGTGCCAGCAGCCGGGACAGGGGCGACGCTTTCTTT. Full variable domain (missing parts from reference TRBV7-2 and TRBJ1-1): GAGVSQSPSNKVTEKGKDVELRCDPISGHTALYWYRQSLGQGLEFLIYFQGNSAPDKSGLPSDRFSAERTGGSVSTLTIQRTQQEDSAVYLCASSRDRGDAFFGQGTRLTVV.

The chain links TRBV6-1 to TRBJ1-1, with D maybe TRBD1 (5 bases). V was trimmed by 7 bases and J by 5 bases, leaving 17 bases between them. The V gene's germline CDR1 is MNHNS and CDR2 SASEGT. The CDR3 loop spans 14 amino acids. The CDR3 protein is CASNRGGVGTEAFF. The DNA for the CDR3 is TGTGCCAGCAACCGGGGCGGGGTGGGAACTGAAGCTTTCTTT.

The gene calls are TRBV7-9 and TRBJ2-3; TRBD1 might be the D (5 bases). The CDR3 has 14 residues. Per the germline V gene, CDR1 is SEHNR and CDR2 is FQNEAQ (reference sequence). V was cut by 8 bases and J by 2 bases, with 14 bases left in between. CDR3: CASSQVTVTDTQYF. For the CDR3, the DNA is TGTGCCAGCTCGCAGGTGACAGTCACAGATACGCAGTATTTT. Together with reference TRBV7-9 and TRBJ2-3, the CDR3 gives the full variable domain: DTGVSQNPRHKITKRGQNVTFRCDPISEHNRLYWYRQTLGQGPEFLTYFQNEAQLEKSRLLSDRFSAERPKGSFSTLEIQRTEQGDSAMYLCASSQVTVTDTQYFGPGTRLTVL.

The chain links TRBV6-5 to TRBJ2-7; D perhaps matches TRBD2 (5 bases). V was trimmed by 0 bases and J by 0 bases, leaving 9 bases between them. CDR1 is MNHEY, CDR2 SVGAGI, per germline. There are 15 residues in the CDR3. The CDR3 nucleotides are TGTGCCAGCAGTTACTCGGACTCCCTCTCCTACGAGCAGTACTTC. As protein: CASSYSDSLSYEQYF.

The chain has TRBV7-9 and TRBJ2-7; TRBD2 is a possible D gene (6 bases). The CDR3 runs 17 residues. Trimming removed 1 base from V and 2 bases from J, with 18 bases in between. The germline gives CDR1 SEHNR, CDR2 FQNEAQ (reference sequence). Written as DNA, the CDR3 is TGTGCCAGCAGCTTAGGCGGGGCCCTTAGCGAGACCTACGAGCAGTACTTC. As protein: CASSLGGALSETYEQYF.

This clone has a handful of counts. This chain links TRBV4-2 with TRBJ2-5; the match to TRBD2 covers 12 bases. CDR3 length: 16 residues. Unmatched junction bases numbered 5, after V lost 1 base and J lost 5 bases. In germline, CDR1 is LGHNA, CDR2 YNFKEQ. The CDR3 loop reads CASSQGLAGGRETQYF. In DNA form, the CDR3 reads TGTGCCAGCAGCCAAGGGCTAGCGGGGGGGCGGGAGACCCAGTACTTC.

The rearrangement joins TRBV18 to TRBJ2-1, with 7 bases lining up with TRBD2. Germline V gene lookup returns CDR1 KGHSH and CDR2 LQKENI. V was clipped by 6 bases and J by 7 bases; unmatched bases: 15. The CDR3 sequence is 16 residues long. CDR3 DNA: TGTGCCAGCTCGGTAGGAGGTCAGCGGGGCCGAAATGAGCAGTTCTTC. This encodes CASSVGGQRGRNEQFF.

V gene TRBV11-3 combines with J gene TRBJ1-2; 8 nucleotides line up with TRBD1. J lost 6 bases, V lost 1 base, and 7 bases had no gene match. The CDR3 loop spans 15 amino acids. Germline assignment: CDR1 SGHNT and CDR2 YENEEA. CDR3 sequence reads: CASSLGRTGRNGYTF. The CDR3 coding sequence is TGTGCCAGCAGCTTAGGGCGGACAGGGAGGAATGGCTACACCTTC.

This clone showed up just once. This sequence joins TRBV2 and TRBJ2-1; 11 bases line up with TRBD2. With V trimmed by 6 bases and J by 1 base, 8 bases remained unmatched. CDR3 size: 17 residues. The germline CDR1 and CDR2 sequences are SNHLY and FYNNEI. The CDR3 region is CASSLATSGGSYNEQFF. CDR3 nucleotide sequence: TGTGCCAGCAGCCTAGCCACTAGCGGGGGTTCCTACAATGAGCAGTTCTTC.

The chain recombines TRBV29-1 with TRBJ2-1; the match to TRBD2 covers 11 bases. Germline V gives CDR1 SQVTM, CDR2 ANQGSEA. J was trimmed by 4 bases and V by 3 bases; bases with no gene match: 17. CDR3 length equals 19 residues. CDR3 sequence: CSVEGASGGWVLPYNEQFF. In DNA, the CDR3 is TGCAGCGTTGAGGGGGCTAGCGGGGGGTGGGTCCTTCCATACAATGAGCAGTTCTTC.